The 19 T cell receptor beta chains given below trace back to one sample, sequenced in a study of cytomegalovirus exposure and HLA in healthy donors. The PCR made use of 60 Vbeta and 13 Jbeta primers. Libraries were prepared by immunoSEQ multiplex PCR; TCRdb keeps only in-frame clonotypes and omits some of them. The repertoire consists of about 170,000 clones, with 80% to 90% occurring once and the leading ten covering roughly 2.2%. The sequenced sample consisted of PBMCs. The receptors derive from a man aged 18 to 30 in good health and CMV-seropositive.

The chain employs TRBV27 and TRBJ1-1; 7 bases agree with TRBD1. Trimming took 3 bases from V and 3 from J; bases not matched to a gene: 13. CDR1 and CDR2 from the germline V gene are MNHEY and SMNVEV (reference sequence). This CDR3 has 17 amino acids. The chain's CDR3 is CASSFRGSLILDTEAFF. In DNA, the CDR3 is TGTGCCAGCAGTTTCAGGGGGTCATTAATTCTTGACACTGAAGCTTTCTTT.

This clone is a singleton in its sample. The chain employs TRBV6-1 and TRBJ2-1, with 11 bases identical to TRBD2. Trimming took 8 bases from V and 6 from J; bases not matched to a gene: 6. This CDR3 has 14 amino acids. Germline V lookup: CDR1 MNHNS, CDR2 SASEGT. CDR3 region: CASHLAGGLNEQFF. CDR3 coding DNA: TGTGCCAGCCACCTAGCGGGGGGCCTCAATGAGCAGTTCTTC.

The chain recombines TRBV5-1 with TRBJ1-5; TRBD1 agrees at 7 bases. Trimming at V came to 0 bases and at J to 3 bases, leaving 3 bases not matched to a gene. This CDR3 is built from 15 residues. The germline V gene has CDR1 SGHRS and CDR2 YFSETQ. This CDR3 is CASSLGDSINQPQHF. CDR3 nucleotides: TGCGCCAGCAGCTTGGGGGACAGCATCAATCAGCCCCAGCATTTT.

CDR3 region: CASSYQGREAFF. Written as DNA, the CDR3 is TGTGCCAGCAGTTACCAGGGGCGAGAAGCTTTCTTT. The J gene is TRBJ1-1, the V gene TRBV2; D possibly corresponds to TRBD1 (6 bases). The CDR3 is 12 amino acids. The germline V and J ends were trimmed by 5 bases and 8 bases, with 12 bases remaining between them. The germline V gene encodes CDR1 SNHLY and CDR2 FYNNEI.

The genes are TRBV6-5 and TRBJ2-7; perhaps TRBD1 as D (6 bases). V was shortened by 6 bases and J by 2 bases, with 11 bases between the two germline ends. Germline CDR1 MNHEY, CDR2 SVGAGI. The CDR3 is made up of 13 amino acids. CDR3 sequence reads: CASRRTGTYEQYF. The CDR3 DNA sequence: TGTGCCAGCAGGCGAACAGGGACCTACGAGCAGTACTTC.

The chain employs TRBV5-6 and TRBJ2-7; perhaps TRBD2 as D (5 bases). There are 14 residues in the CDR3. Between the trimmed V and J ends, which lost 2 bases and 3 bases, there was a span of 12 bases. Germline assignment: CDR1 SGHDT and CDR2 YYEEEE. CDR3 loop: CASSFGRGNYEQYF. As DNA, the CDR3 is TGTGCCAGCAGCTTCGGACGGGGAAACTACGAGCAGTACTTC.

The gene calls are TRBV7-9 and TRBJ2-3; 9 nucleotides line up with TRBD2. Germline V gene data show CDR1 as SEHNR and CDR2 as FQNEAQ (reference sequence). V shed 5 bases and J 2 bases; nucleotides not matched to a gene: 5. This CDR3 spans 15 amino acids. CDR3 sequence reads: CASSLSGGNTDTQYF. CDR3 nucleotides: TGTGCCAGCAGCCTCAGCGGGGGGAACACAGATACGCAGTATTTT. Looking up the rest from reference TRBV7-9 and TRBJ2-3 gives the full variable domain: DTGVSQNPRHKITKRGQNVTFRCDPISEHNRLYWYRQTLGQGPEFLTYFQNEAQLEKSRLLSDRFSAERPKGSFSTLEIQRTEQGDSAMYLCASSLSGGNTDTQYFGPGTRLTVL.

The genes are TRBV4-1 and TRBJ1-3; D perhaps matches TRBD1 (5 bases). This CDR3 comprises 14 residues. V was cut by 1 base and J by 9 bases, with 13 bases left in between. CDR1 and CDR2 from the germline V gene are MGHRA and YSYEKL. The CDR3 region is CASSQGAGGGTIYF. The CDR3 DNA sequence: TGCGCCAGCAGCCAAGGGGCCGGGGGGGGCACCATATATTTT.

The gene calls are TRBV6-5 and TRBJ1-2; no firm D call. CDR1 and CDR2 from the germline V gene are MNHEY and SVGAGI. The CDR3 has 15 amino acids. V shed 8 bases and J shed 4 bases, with 20 bases lying between them. CDR3 nucleotide sequence: TGTGCCAGCGCGTCCCAAGGTAGACCGGGCTATGGCTACACCTTC. Its translation: CASASQGRPGYGYTF.

The V gene is TRBV30, the J gene TRBJ1-5, with D unresolved. The germline V gene encodes CDR1 GTSNPN and CDR2 SVGIG (reference sequence). This CDR3 region has 15 residues. The germline V and J ends were trimmed by 5 bases and 3 bases, with 17 bases remaining between them. This CDR3 is CAWGRRGSNNQPQHF. CDR3 sequence (DNA): TGTGCCTGGGGCCGCCGGGGTTCCAACAATCAGCCCCAGCATTTT.

The chain joins TRBV27 to TRBJ1-2; perhaps TRBD1 as D (6 bases). Trimming removed 6 bases at V and 4 bases at J, with 12 bases between. CDR1 and CDR2 (germline): MNHEY, SMNVEV (reference sequence). The CDR3 consists of 13 residues. This chain's CDR3 is CASRTTGSYGYTF. CDR3 nucleotides: TGTGCCAGCAGGACCACAGGGTCCTATGGCTACACCTTC.

The chain couples TRBV7-2 to TRBJ1-1, with D tentatively TRBD1 (5 bases). Germline CDR1 reads SGHTA; CDR2 reads FQGNSA. V lost 4 bases to trimming and J lost 0 bases, with 9 bases between them. The length of the CDR3 is 14 residues. The CDR3 region has the DNA TGTGCCAGCAGCTCAGGGAGGTTGAACACTGAAGCTTTCTTT. Encoded protein: CASSSGRLNTEAFF.

The rearrangement joins TRBV7-2 to TRBJ1-1; TRBD1 might be the D (5 bases). This CDR3 region has 17 residues. Per germline, CDR1 SGHTA and CDR2 FQGNSA. Deletions cut 3 bases from V and 1 base from J, with 18 bases between. The CDR3 nucleotides are TGTGCCAGCAGCTTGGCCGGGGGAGGAAGGGGGAACACTGAAGCTTTCTTT. Protein sequence: CASSLAGGGRGNTEAFF.

This clone was seen only once. The chain joins TRBV5-6 to TRBJ2-1; 7 positions agree with TRBD2. Trimming at V came to 1 base and at J to 9 bases, leaving 10 bases not matched to a gene. CDR3 size: 15 residues. CDR1 SGHDT and CDR2 YYEEEE come from the germline V gene. This CDR3 reads CASSLRGEGTVEQFF. CDR3 DNA: TGTGCCAGCAGCTTGCGGGGGGAGGGTACTGTTGAGCAGTTCTTC.

The V gene is TRBV5-1, the J gene TRBJ1-2; 12 bases map to TRBD1. CDR3 length equals 15 residues. Germline V gene lookup returns CDR1 SGHRS and CDR2 YFSETQ. V lost 3 bases to trimming and J lost 4 bases; unmatched junction nucleotides: 4. The CDR3 is CASSSRDRGLYGYTF. DNA of the CDR3: TGCGCCAGCAGCTCCCGGGACAGGGGGCTCTATGGCTACACCTTC.

The J gene is TRBJ1-5, the V gene TRBV5-1, with D possibly being TRBD1 (5 bases). Germline assignment: CDR1 SGHRS and CDR2 YFSETQ. There are 15 residues in the CDR3. V shed 0 bases and J shed 7 bases, with 14 bases lying between them. The CDR3 DNA follows: TGCGCCAGCAGCTTGGATATTGGGGCAGGGCAGCCCCAGCATTTT. Translating it yields CASSLDIGAGQPQHF.

The chain combines TRBV6-6 with TRBJ2-7, with 7 bases matching TRBD1. Germline V gene sequence: CDR1 MNHNY, CDR2 SVGAGI (reference sequence). J was trimmed by 4 bases and V by 2 bases; bases with no gene match: 2. The CDR3 has 13 residues. The CDR3 DNA follows: TGTGCCAGCAGTTACCGGGACAGTTACGAGCAGTACTTC. Translation: CASSYRDSYEQYF.

The chain recombines TRBV7-9 with TRBJ1-4; 10 bases line up with TRBD1. Per the germline V gene, CDR1 is SEHNR and CDR2 is FQNEAQ (reference sequence). Trimming took 4 bases from V and 8 from J; bases not matched to a gene: 7. The length of the CDR3 is 15 residues. The DNA of the CDR3 is TGTGCCAGCAGCTCATACGGGACAGGGGAAGAAAAACTGTTTTTT. This translates into CASSSYGTGEEKLFF.

This chain uses TRBV27 with TRBJ2-1; possibly TRBD2 for D (6 bases). V lost 8 bases and J lost 5, with 16 bases in between. CDR1 and CDR2 (germline): MNHEY, SMNVEV (reference sequence). The CDR3 loop spans 14 amino acids. The CDR3 nucleotides read TGTGCCAGCCCCCGGGACTGCCCCCACAATGAGCAGTTCTTC. Translated, it gives CASPRDCPHNEQFF.